What follows are 5 T cell receptor beta chains derived from one specimen sequenced in a study of graft-versus-host responses after intestinal transplantation. The antigens for these receptors are not known. The method was immunoSEQ multiplex PCR; TCRdb's version includes in-frame clones alone and lacks a portion of them. The data show some 85,000 clones, 80% to 95% seen once. The sequences come from unstimulated CD8+ T cells sorted from spleen or lymph node cells, collected before transplant. The receptors come from a human donor who was the organ donor for an intestinal transplant.

V usage is TRBV5-1 and J usage is TRBJ2-1, with 9 bases fitting TRBD2. V lost 0 bases and J lost 3; bases outside the gene matches: 7. In germline, CDR1 is SGHRS, CDR2 YFSETQ. The CDR3 totals 17 residues. The CDR3 protein is CASSLAVASGVYNEQFF. The CDR3 nucleotides are TGCGCCAGCAGCTTGGCCGTCGCTAGCGGGGTCTACAATGAGCAGTTCTTC.

The chain links TRBV5-8 to TRBJ1-5, with unresolved D. Trimming cost V 3 bases and J 5 bases, with 12 bases left between them. Germline CDR1 reads SGHTS; CDR2 reads YDEGEE. There are 14 residues in the CDR3. The CDR3 DNA is TGTGCCAGCAGCTCCCGAGGTGACTATCAGCCCCAGCATTTT. This encodes CASSSRGDYQPQHF. Full variable domain (rest looked up from reference TRBV5-8 and TRBJ1-5): EAGVTQSPTHLIKTRGQQATLRCSPISGHTSVYWYQQALGLGLQFLLWYDEGEERNRGNFPPRFSGRQFPNYSSELNVNALELEDSALYLCASSSRGDYQPQHFGDGTRLSIL.

The chain recombines TRBV11-3 with TRBJ2-1, with TRBD2 identical over 9 bases. With V trimmed by 0 bases and J by 3 bases, 0 bases remained unmatched. The CDR3 covers 15 residues. Germline V gene sequence: CDR1 SGHNT, CDR2 YENEEA. DNA of the CDR3: TGTGCCAGCAGCTTAGAGACTAGCGGCTACAATGAGCAGTTCTTC. Its translation: CASSLETSGYNEQFF. The complete variable domain, with remaining parts taken from reference TRBV11-3 and TRBJ2-1, reads EAGVVQSPRYKIIEKKQPVAFWCNPISGHNTLYWYLQNLGQGPELLIRYENEEAVDDSQLPKDRFSAERLKGVDSTLKIQPAELGDSAVYLCASSLETSGYNEQFFGPGTRLTVL.

This clone was seen once. This chain connects TRBV5-5 to TRBJ1-5; 10 bases line up with TRBD1. The V gene's germline CDR1 is SGHKS and CDR2 YYEKEE (reference sequence). V lost 2 bases, J lost 4 bases, and 3 bases stayed unmatched. The CDR3 runs 15 residues. CDR3 coding DNA: TGTGCCAGCAGCTTCAGGACAGGGGGAAATCAGCCCCAGCATTTT. Its protein is CASSFRTGGNQPQHF.

The rearrangement uses TRBV19 and TRBJ2-1; 11 bases are a match to TRBD2. In germline, CDR1 is LNHDA, CDR2 SQIVND (reference sequence). Trimming removed 7 bases from V and 5 bases from J; junction bases left unmatched: 7. The CDR3 length is 15 residues. DNA for the CDR3: TGTGCCAGTACCAGACTAGCGGGGACTAACAATGAGCAGTTCTTC. Translated, it gives CASTRLAGTNNEQFF.